This T cell receptor beta chain was sequenced during a study of cytomegalovirus exposure and HLA in healthy donors. Trimming stripped 4 bases from V and 1 base from J, with 8 bases between. In germline, CDR1 is SGHRS, CDR2 YFSETQ. The CDR3 spans 13 residues. Points from the study as a whole: Serostatus for CMV was the only available immune exposure information.

The PCR contained 60 Vbeta and 13 Jbeta primers. Clones were sequenced by immunoSEQ multiplex PCR, and TCRdb holds only the in-frame ones, with some missing. The sample comprises about 170,000 clones, about 65% of which are singletons, and around 6.8% rests with the top ten. As for this clone: What it recognizes is unknown.

The clonotype originates from a man aged 35-49 years in good health and CMV-seropositive. V is TRBV5-1 and J is TRBJ1-1; no clear D. Sequenced sample: PBMCs. CDR3 residues: CASSPIKNTEAFF. DNA of the CDR3: TGCGCCAGCAGCCCCATCAAGAACACTGAAGCTTTCTTT.